What follows describes a single T cell receptor (beta chain). Looked up from germline, CDR1 is KGHSH and CDR2 is LQKENI. The ends lost 3 bases at V and 2 bases at J; junction bases unmatched: 8. The CDR3 contains 16 residues. The data were taken from a study of blood T cell repertoires in COVID-19. The wider study: Both acute and convalescent COVID-19 samples were obtained from the United States, Italy and Spain. Sources were T cells, B-cell-depleted T cells, or PBMCs; the material itself was cDNA or gDNA.

Original analysis: Reference gene primer amplification in the assay estimated nucleated cell counts. TCRdb's table, derived via immunoSEQ multiplex PCR, lists solely in-frame clones and lacks some. That table supplies the V and J calls and clone size; D and trimming were determined from the DNA. The sample records around 270,000 clones, approximately 87% being singletons. The chain has TRBV18 and TRBJ2-7; 9 bases line up with TRBD1. The TCR originated in a woman between 50 and 59 years old with acute or convalescent COVID-19. Specimen: peripheral blood. The CDR3 bases are TGTGCCAGCTCACCTTCGCGGGACAGGGTACCCTACGAGCAGTACTTC. Residues: CASSPSRDRVPYEQYF.